This T cell receptor (beta chain) was retrieved from a study of cytomegalovirus exposure and HLA in healthy donors (dated by TCRdb to 2017 to 2019). Context from the whole study: An earlier analysis of roughly 610 of the donors reported about 300 Gb of sequence data and about 120 million unique TCR beta sequences obtained from 180 million or so T cells. Around 320 gigabases of sequencing data and around 87 million unique TCR sequences were included in an early release covering several hundred HLA-typed donors. Of the roughly 410 genotyped donors, more than 75% were placed in the genetic ancestry cluster associated with self-reported Caucasian donors. The aim of the study was to test whether cataloging public T cell receptors could identify signatures of past pathogen exposure. The T cell repertoires of 666 subjects were profiled by immunosequencing and related to cytomegalovirus serostatus. Along with the roughly 710-subject first cohort, a separate validation cohort of some 130 different subjects was used. To predict cytomegalovirus infection status, the study combined high-throughput TCR immunosequencing, statistical association of individual TCRs with disease status, and machine learning. To study patterns of TCR occurrence, a later analysis re-analyzed previously published TCR beta repertoires from 550 to 800 donors and added high-resolution HLA genotyping. Rather than drawing on any new phenotypic data, the later analysis identified candidate immune exposures from TCR beta sequences and the way those sequences occurred across donors. An earlier analysis of 587 of the donors applied high-throughput TCR beta sequencing to assess whether each TCR beta V gene segment acted as functional or pseudogenic. Donor age, sex, ethnicity and CMV serostatus were compiled alongside the repertoire data. In a later genetic analysis, genome-wide SNP genotypes for about 55% of the roughly 700 donors were used, and that subset was treated as a discovery cohort. Every discovery cohort repertoire had been produced on one sequencing platform. Both class I and class II loci were covered by HLA typing, at four-digit resolution. Typing coverage differed by locus: A, B, C, DRB1 and DQB1 were typed in about 620-640 donors, DQA1 in about 560, DPA1 in 606, and DPB1 in 400 to 480. Several DR-DQ haplotypes were handled as single units for association and clustering, since linkage in the cohort was strong. Among around 400 genotyped donors of the cohort, an average of roughly 230,000 unique TCR beta nucleotide sequences was sequenced per donor, of which roughly 17% were non-productive. Broad study findings and their caveats: Most TCR sequences were seen in very few donors, while some public TCRs were found in many individuals. A further reported finding was that TCR beta sequences accurately predicted the HLA-A and HLA-B alleles for most subjects in the first cohort. When HLA alleles, especially DR and DQ, strongly co-occurred, TCR associations were difficult to assign to individual alleles. An association between a missense DCLRE1C variant and V-gene and J-gene trimming of TCR beta chains was found in a later genetic analysis and replicated in an independent cohort. A few of the identified cytomegalovirus-associated TCR beta chains were confirmed in vitro to be specific for cytomegalovirus antigens. Some IMGT-functional V segments, including TRBV6-2 and TRBV6-3, could not be distinguished by the 87-base-pair reads and were therefore excluded. In a later genetic analysis, fewer N-insertions in productive TCRs were reported among donors in an Asian-associated ancestry cluster than the approximately 670-donor mean. The authors suggested that the approach could potentially be extended to other disease states and immunological phenotypes. Over 15 rarely observed V segments, including chromosome 9 orphons, were excluded from the earlier analysis of some 590 of the donors because counts were too low. According to a later analysis, TCR association rates differed among HLA loci, with DRB1 alleles showing the most associated TCRs and HLA-C alleles showing the fewest. This cohort had only TCR beta chains sequenced, and the lack of alpha or paired-chain data limited which features could be detected. Presence/absence analyses assumed roughly uniform sequencing depth across donors, an assumption that may not hold. A later analysis associated 16,951 TCR beta sequences with specific HLA alleles at a false discovery rate of 0.05. A later analysis found that most CMV-associated TCR beta chains appeared HLA-restricted, with HLA associations seemingly driven largely by CMV exposure. A later analysis found that HLA-associated TCR beta chains were more clonally expanded and had lower generation probabilities than equally common non-associated chains. Immune exposure information for the cohort was limited to CMV serostatus. The study gave a list of about 160 TCR beta chains associated with cytomegalovirus. HLA typing was unavailable for some donors at each locus, so association tests used only the typed subset. Broadly in line with IMGT annotations, most TCR beta V segments showed up in productive rearrangements about 90% or about 30% of the time in an earlier analysis of about 500 of the donors. The classifier was reported to diagnose cytomegalovirus status with high specificity and sensitivity in both the original and validation cohorts. Correlated functional status among segregating V segments might reflect linkage disequilibrium, but an unknown experimental factor could not be ruled out. A later analysis reported that several top co-occurrence clusters appeared linked to parvovirus B19, influenza, CMV and Epstein-Barr virus. The sequencing pipeline was judged likely to have produced a cluster of highly shared sequence variants as a technical artifact.

V was cut back by 3 bases and J by 4 bases, leaving a gap of 13 bases between them. The germline V gene encodes CDR1 SGDLS and CDR2 YYNGEE. The CDR3 starts with the cysteine, ends with the phenylalanine, and has 14 residues. Left in the record is the CDR3 DNA by itself, 42 bases read in frame from the first base. Turning to this clone: The antigen it binds to is not known. Per-base qualities were not stored, and no clone one base away is much larger.

Library construction relied on the immunoSEQ multiplex PCR assay. The multiplex PCR relied on a mix of 60 forward primers for TCR Vbeta segments and 13 reverse primers for TCR Jbeta segments. The CDR3 region of rearranged TCR beta genes was amplified from genomic DNA with a multiplex PCR assay. The amplified TCR beta libraries were sequenced on the Illumina HiSeq System as 87-base-pair reads. As for the authors' bioinformatics: A later analysis tallied roughly 76 million unique TCR beta chains across the 666 repertoires, and roughly 11 million of those chains were shared by two or more donors. Raw reads were error-corrected and collapsed into unique sequences by a nearest-neighbor algorithm in which closely related sequences were merged to remove PCR and sequencing errors. To assign V, D and J gene segments, CDR3 sequences were aligned to IMGT reference sequences. For a sequence to be retained, a match of at least six nucleotides to both a V gene segment and a J gene segment was required. A rearrangement counted as productive if the CDR3 had no stop codons and remained in frame with V and J, and every other rearrangement counted as non-productive. CDR3 was defined according to IMGT convention as the region running from the second conserved V-encoded cysteine to the conserved J-encoded phenylalanine. In an earlier analysis of some 550 of the donors, sequences lacking an unambiguous match to a single V gene segment were excluded. In an earlier analysis of approximately 590 of the donors, a V segment was called functional when productive rearrangements were above 56.7%, and segregating when the standard deviation between donors exceeded 5%. A statistical classification framework was built to diagnose cytomegalovirus status from the catalog of TCR beta chain sequences. In a later analysis, TCR nucleotide sequences were compared against IMGT/GENE-DB human TR gene sequences so that V and J genes could be assigned. The TCRdist pipeline was used in a later analysis to assign CDR3 sequences and most-parsimonious VDJ recombination scenarios. In a later analysis, each TCR beta chain was defined by its CDR3 amino acid sequence together with its V-gene family, and reads without a unique V-gene family were excluded. A later analysis removed 450 to 600 highly shared, low-generation-probability nucleotide sequences to deal with suspected cross-contamination and a sequencing artifact. In a later analysis, a clonal expansion index was calculated for each public chain from normalized within-repertoire ranks of inferred template counts. In a later analysis, generation probabilities were computed using a VDJ recombination model fitted to out-of-frame rearrangements, and the results were checked against IGoR. A later analysis scored TCR-TCR, TCR-HLA and TCR-CMV co-occurrence with hypergeometric tests, applying a repertoire-size bias correction to TCR pairs. To estimate false discovery rates, a later analysis permuted the HLA or CMV assignments 20 times. A later analysis grouped co-occurring TCRs with DBSCAN, adding TCRdist sequence similarity when clustering within HLA-allele-positive subsets. Co-occurrence clustering excluded repertoires with fewer than 30,000 or more than 120,000 public chains, plus five with anomalous nucleotide sharing. Sourced from immuneACCESS, this table was stored by TCRdb with only in-frame sequences that have V and J called. A share of the clones is absent; for the studies checked, an unresolved V gene accounts for under half, and the remainder has no known explanation. V, J and clone size derive from that table, while D and trimming were established from the DNA sequence. This sample gives over 150,000 clones in total; 65% to 90% of them show up just once. The biggest ten clones account for roughly a tenth of the sample.

In total, roughly 670 healthy bone marrow donors made up the cohort. At the time of sampling, every cohort member was nominally healthy, though immune exposures that went unrecorded were likely present. The donor tested CMV seropositive, placing the donor among the 250 to 350 seropositive members of the cohort. A peripheral blood sample was collected from each donor, and TCR beta sequencing was performed on peripheral blood mononuclear cells. The Qiagen DNeasy Blood Extraction Kit was used to extract genomic DNA from the blood cell samples. Sequenced sample: PBMCs. Rearrangement joined TRBV9 to TRBJ1-1, and possibly TRBD1, on 6 matching bases. This clonotype was sampled from a man in his fifties in good health and CMV-seropositive. CDR3 loop: CASSARGVITEAFF. The sequenced DNA: TGTGCCAGCAGCGCCAGGGGTGTAATCACTGAAGCTTTCTTT.